This T cell receptor beta chain derives from a study of cytomegalovirus exposure and HLA in healthy donors. CDR1 SEHNR and CDR2 FQNEAQ come from the germline V gene (reference sequence). Trimming at V came to 4 bases and at J to 0 bases, leaving 4 bases not matched to a gene. This CDR3 has 16 amino acids. Study-level findings and limits: When analyzed later, the rates of TCR association showed variation by HLA locus, with DRB1 the most and HLA-C the fewest.

Regarding this clone: Its cognate antigen is unknown.

13 Jbeta primers and 60 Vbeta primers were used for the PCR. Measured with immunoSEQ multiplex PCR; TCRdb has only the in-frame clones, and not every one. The sample holds about 120,000 clones, approximately 15% seen once. The receptor's source is a young woman in good health and CMV-seronegative. Sequences were obtained from PBMCs. The rearrangement uses TRBV7-9 and TRBJ2-1; 9 bases are a match to TRBD2. CDR3 in DNA: TGTGCCAGCAGCTCCCTTAGCGGGAGCTCCTACAATGAGCAGTTCTTC. Its translation: CASSSLSGSSYNEQFF.